This is a list of T cell receptor beta chains from one sample in a study of T cell responses to AZD1222 COVID-19 vaccine. Clones were sequenced by immunoSEQ multiplex PCR, and TCRdb holds only the in-frame ones, with some missing. Here the sample spans some 120,000 clones, approximately 90% being singletons. The sample consisted of peripheral blood, taken 28 days after the second AZD1222 dose. The receptors shown here come from an adult who received the AZD1222 COVID-19 vaccine. Both conserved end residues are part of each CDR3. The D gene is left open where the match is weak. Only some rows state a clone size, as once, few, many or a class for expanded clones.

clone size | D gene | J gene | V gene | CDR3 DNA | CDR3 protein
. | TRBD1 | TRBJ1-2 | TRBV7-2 | TGTGCCAGCAGTTATGGACAGGATGGCTACACCTTC | CASSYGQDGYTF
. | TRBD2 | TRBJ2-7 | TRBV7-2 | TGTGCCAGCAGCTTAGAAAGCGGGGGGGTTTACGAGCAGTACTTC | CASSLESGGVYEQYF
. | . | TRBJ1-1 | TRBV9 | TGTGCCAGCAGCGTCTCCGGGAACACTGAAGCTTTCTTT | CASSVSGNTEAFF
. | . | TRBJ1-2 | TRBV29-1 | TGCAGCGTTGACCACGGAAACTATGGCTACACCTTC | CSVDHGNYGYTF
few | . | TRBJ1-2 | TRBV9 | TGTGCCAGCAGCCGTCGAGATGTAAACCTATCGGGCTACACCTTC | CASSRRDVNLSGYTF
. | TRBD1 | TRBJ1-2 | TRBV9 | TGTGCCAGCAGCGCCGCGCCAGGGGGGGGCTATGGCTACACCTTC | CASSAAPGGGYGYTF
once | . | TRBJ2-7 | TRBV9 | TGTGCCAGCAGCGTAGGGCTGCTCGGGCACGACGAGCAGTACTTC | CASSVGLLGHDEQYF
few | TRBD1 | TRBJ1-2 | TRBV27 | TGTGCCAGCAGCATGGGGGGACAGAACTATGGCTACACCTTC | CASSMGGQNYGYTF
. | TRBD2 | TRBJ2-3 | TRBV6-4 | TGTGCCAGCAGTGTTAGCGGGGGCGCGACAGATACGCAGTATTTT | CASSVSGGATDTQYF
. | TRBD1 | TRBJ2-2 | TRBV18 | TGTGCCAGCTCACCGACCACAGGGGGCTCGAACACCGGGGAGCTGTTTTTT | CASSPTTGGSNTGELFF
. | . | TRBJ2-1 | TRBV7-6 | TGTGCCAGCATGCATCACTTAGACGGGAGTGAGCAGTTCTTC | CASMHHLDGSEQFF
. | . | TRBJ1-5 | TRBV10-3 | TGTGCCATCAGTGAGGACGGGATTAGCAATCAGCCCCAGCATTTT | CAISEDGISNQPQHF
. | . | TRBJ2-3 | TRBV28 | TGTGCCAGCAGTTTAGCGGGTAGGAGCACAGATACGCAGTATTTT | CASSLAGRSTDTQYF
. | . | TRBJ2-2 | TRBV15 | TGTGCCACCAGCAGAGAGGAGGGGCCAAGAACCGGGGAGCTGTTTTTT | CATSREEGPRTGELFF
. | . | TRBJ2-1 | TRBV11-3 | TGTGCCAGCAGCTTCGGACTTAGCGGGCAGTTCTTC | CASSFGLSGQFF
. | TRBD1 | TRBJ1-6 | TRBV27 | TGTGCCAGCAGTTCGGCCAGGGGGACTTTACCCCTCCACTTT | CASSSARGTLPLHF
. | . | TRBJ1-1 | TRBV18 | TGTGCCAGCACCCTACAGGGAGTGGGAGCTTTCTTT | CASTLQGVGAFF
. | . | TRBJ1-6 | TRBV5-4 | TGTGCCAGCAGCTCCCGGGCGGAATCACCCCTCCACTTT | CASSSRAESPLHF
once | . | TRBJ2-7 | TRBV3-1/TRBV3-2 | TGTGCCAGCAGCCAATTCTACGAGCAGTACTTC | CASSQFYEQYF
. | . | TRBJ2-2 | TRBV7-2 | TGTGCCAGCAGCTTGAGAGGGACGGCATGGACCGGGGAGCTGTTTTTT | CASSLRGTAWTGELFF
. | TRBD1 | TRBJ2-2 | TRBV5-1 | TGCGCCAGCAGCCCCCAGGGGGTCCCGAACACCGGGGAGCTGTTTTTT | CASSPQGVPNTGELFF
. | TRBD1 | TRBJ2-5 | TRBV5-8 | TGTGCCAGCAGCGGAATCACCGGACAGGGTCAAGAGACCCAGTACTTC | CASSGITGQGQETQYF